Listed below are T cell receptor beta chains from one sample, sequenced in a study of T cells in Graves' hyperthyroidism and ophthalmopathy. Each CDR3 protein is one row after TCRdb ran MiXCR on the multiplex PCR reads. The sample holds approximately 510,000 distinct CDR3 sequences, 46% seen once. Sequenced material: peripheral blood or thyroid tissue (not recorded which). The receptors were gathered from an adult woman with Graves' disease, either hyperthyroidism or ophthalmopathy (not recorded which). Each CDR3 is given with its conserved first and last residue. A D gene is named only where the DNA matches it firmly. Size values are once, few and many counts, or a class for expanded clones, and some rows have none.

d_call	v_call	j_call	clone_size	cdr3_aa	cdr3_nt
NA	TRBV4-3	TRBJ2-6	NA	CASSQGLTF	TGCGCCAGCAGCCAAGGCCTGACTTTC
TRBD1	TRBV7-8	TRBJ1-6	few	CASSPGQGTPLHF	TGTGCCAGCAGCCCGGGACAGGGGACACCCCTCCACTTT
NA	TRBV29-1	TRBJ1-1	NA	CSVGGGHLNTEAFF	TGCAGCGTTGGAGGGGGACACTTGAACACTGAAGCTTTCTTT
NA	TRBV2	TRBJ2-2	few	CASELGANTGELFF	TGTGCCAGCGAGCTGGGCGCGAACACCGGGGAGCTGTTTTTT
TRBD2	TRBV10-3	TRBJ2-2	NA	CAIRGSSGTGELFF	TGTGCCATCAGGGGATCTAGCGGGACCGGGGAGCTGTTTTTT
NA	TRBV6-5	TRBJ1-1	many	CASRVWRQNTEAFF	TGTGCCAGCAGAGTGTGGCGGCAGAACACTGAAGCTTTCTTT
NA	TRBV7-9	TRBJ2-7	few	CASSLTQRAHPYEQYF	TGTGCCAGCAGCCTCACCCAGCGGGCACACCCCTACGAGCAGTACTTC
NA	TRBV29-1	TRBJ2-7	few	CSVEESGYEQYF	TGCAGCGTTGAAGAGTCGGGGTACGAGCAGTACTTC
TRBD1	TRBV10-3	TRBJ1-1	many	CAISESQGHTEAFF	TGTGCCATCAGTGAGTCACAGGGGCACACTGAAGCTTTCTTT
TRBD1	TRBV11-2	TRBJ1-1	many	CASSPDRGTEAFF	TGTGCCAGCAGCCCAGACAGGGGCACTGAAGCTTTCTTT
TRBD1	TRBV7-8	TRBJ2-5	many	CASSLAVATGRETQYF	TGTGCCAGCAGCTTAGCGGTCGCGACAGGGCGGGAGACCCAGTACTTC
TRBD2	TRBV14	TRBJ2-7	NA	CASSPREGIPTLSEQYF	TGTGCCAGCAGCCCCAGGGAGGGGATCCCCACCCTAAGCGAGCAGTACTTC
NA	TRBV5-1	TRBJ1-2	NA	CASSNNPDSPYGYTF	TGCGCCAGCAGCAATAACCCGGACAGCCCCTATGGCTACACCTTC
TRBD2	TRBV20-1	TRBJ2-7	NA	CSAQWTSGLTPGEQYF	TGCAGTGCTCAGTGGACTAGCGGGCTTACACCGGGGGAGCAGTACTTC
TRBD1	TRBV20-1	TRBJ1-3	many	CSASRDSTGNTIYF	TGCAGTGCTAGCCGGGACAGCACAGGAAACACCATATATTTT
NA	TRBV25-1	TRBJ1-3	NA	CASSDEVRVAGNTIYF	TGTGCCAGCAGTGATGAAGTACGAGTGGCTGGAAACACCATATATTTT
TRBD2	TRBV7-9	TRBJ2-2	many	CASSTSGTSEPDTGELFF	TGTGCCAGCAGCACCTCTGGGACTAGCGAGCCCGACACCGGGGAGCTGTTTTTT
NA	TRBV28	TRBJ2-3	NA	CASAKNRASQYF	TGTGCCAGCGCGAAGAACAGGGCGTCGCAGTATTTT
NA	TRBV7-9	TRBJ1-3	NA	CASSLDRIHRPSGNTIYF	TGTGCCAGCAGCTTAGACCGAATACACAGGCCCTCTGGAAACACCATATATTTT
TRBD2	TRBV6-5	TRBJ2-7	many	CASSSRREAYEQYF	TGTGCCAGCAGCTCGAGGCGGGAGGCCTACGAGCAGTACTTC
NA	TRBV28	TRBJ2-2	NA	CAIRTNTGELFF	TGTGCCATCAGGACGAACACCGGGGAGCTGTTTTTT
TRBD2	TRBV29-1	TRBJ2-1	once	CSAAGGPYNPYNEQFF	TGCAGTGCAGCGGGAGGGCCCTATAATCCCTACAATGAGCAGTTCTTC
NA	TRBV7-8	TRBJ2-2	NA	CASSLGPPANTGELFF	TGTGCCAGCAGCTTAGGCCCCCCCGCGAACACCGGGGAGCTGTTTTTT
NA	TRBV6-2/TRBV6-3	TRBJ2-7	few	CASTSKAPRPYEQYF	TGTGCCAGCACCTCAAAGGCACCGAGACCTTACGAGCAGTACTTC
TRBD1	TRBV7-2	TRBJ2-7	NA	CASSRTGQRPTYEQYF	TGTGCCAGCAGCCGAACGGGACAGCGACCTACCTACGAGCAGTACTTC
NA	TRBV11-2	TRBJ1-3	many	CASSLFPTSGNTIYF	TGTGCCAGCAGCTTATTTCCCACCTCTGGAAACACCATATATTTT
TRBD1	TRBV7-8	TRBJ1-1	NA	CASSLGPLGQANTEAFF	TGTGCCAGCAGCTTAGGTCCATTGGGACAGGCGAACACTGAAGCTTTCTTT
NA	TRBV28	TRBJ1-5	NA	CASSPPQGLAQPQHF	TGTGCCAGCAGTCCACCCCAGGGTTTAGCTCAGCCCCAGCATTTT
NA	TRBV5-1	TRBJ2-5	NA	CASSQARDSLQETQYF	TGCGCCAGCAGCCAAGCCCGGGATAGTCTCCAAGAGACCCAGTACTTC
TRBD2	TRBV15	TRBJ2-1	few	CATSRSRLAGAAEQFF	TGTGCCACCAGCAGATCCCGACTAGCGGGAGCGGCTGAGCAGTTCTTC
NA	TRBV5-6	TRBJ2-5	many	CASSLRALHQETQYF	TGTGCCAGCAGCTTGCGAGCGCTACATCAAGAGACCCAGTACTTC
NA	TRBV5-4	TRBJ1-1	many	CASSSRMNTEAFF	TGTGCCAGCAGCTCTCGGATGAACACTGAAGCTTTCTTT
TRBD1	TRBV29-1	TRBJ2-5	many	CSVEMGQGGETQYF	TGCAGCGTTGAAATGGGACAGGGAGGAGAGACCCAGTACTTC
NA	TRBV29-1	TRBJ2-2	NA	CSVEGGGSYTGELFF	TGCAGCGTTGAAGGGGGAGGTTCGTACACCGGGGAGCTGTTTTTT
NA	TRBV29-1	TRBJ2-2	many	CSVEEGTYDTGELFF	TGCAGCGTTGAAGAAGGGACTTATGACACCGGGGAGCTGTTTTTT
NA	TRBV29-1	TRBJ1-1	NA	CSVQTSQGGTEAFF	TGCAGCGTTCAGACCTCCCAGGGTGGTACTGAAGCTTTCTTT
NA	TRBV29-1	TRBJ1-1	many	CSVESVKAFF	TGCAGCGTTGAGTCAGTAAAAGCTTTCTTT